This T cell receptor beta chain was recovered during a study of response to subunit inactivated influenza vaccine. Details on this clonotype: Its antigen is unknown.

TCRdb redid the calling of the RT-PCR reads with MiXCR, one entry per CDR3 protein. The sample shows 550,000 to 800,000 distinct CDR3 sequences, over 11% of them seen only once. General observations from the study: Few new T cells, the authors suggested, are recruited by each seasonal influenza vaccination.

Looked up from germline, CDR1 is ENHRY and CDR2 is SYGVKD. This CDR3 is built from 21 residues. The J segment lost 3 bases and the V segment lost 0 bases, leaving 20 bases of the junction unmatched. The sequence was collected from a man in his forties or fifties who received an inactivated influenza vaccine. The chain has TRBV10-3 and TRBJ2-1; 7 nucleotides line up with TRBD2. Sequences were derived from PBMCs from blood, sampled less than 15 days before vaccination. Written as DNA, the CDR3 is TGTGCCATCAGTGAGTCGCCGAGGTTTCGAGGAAGGGACTATAGCTACAATGAGCAGTTCTTC. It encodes CAISESPRFRGRDYSYNEQFF.